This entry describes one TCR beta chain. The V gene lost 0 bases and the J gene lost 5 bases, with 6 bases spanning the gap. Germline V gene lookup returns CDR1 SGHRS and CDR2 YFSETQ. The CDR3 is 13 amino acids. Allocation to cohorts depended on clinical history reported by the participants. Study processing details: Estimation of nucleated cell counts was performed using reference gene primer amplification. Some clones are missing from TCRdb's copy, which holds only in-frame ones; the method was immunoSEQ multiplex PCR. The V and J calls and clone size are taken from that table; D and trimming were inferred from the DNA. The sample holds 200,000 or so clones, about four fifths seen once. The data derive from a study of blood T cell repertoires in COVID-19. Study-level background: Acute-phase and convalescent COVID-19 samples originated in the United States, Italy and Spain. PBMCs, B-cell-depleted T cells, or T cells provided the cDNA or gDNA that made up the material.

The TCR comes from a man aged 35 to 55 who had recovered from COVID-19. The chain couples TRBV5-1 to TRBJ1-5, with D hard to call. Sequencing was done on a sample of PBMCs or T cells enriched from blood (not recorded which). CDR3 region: CASSLGPDQPQHF. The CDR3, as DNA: TGCGCCAGCAGCTTGGGTCCGGATCAGCCCCAGCATTTT.